This T cell receptor (beta chain) was identified during a study of blood T cell repertoires in COVID-19. TCRdb's copy holds only in-frame clones and misses some; the assay was immunoSEQ multiplex PCR. This table holds 75,000 to 90,000 clones, around nine tenths found once. This clone was counted between two and nine times. The V gene lost 7 bases and the J gene lost 8 bases, with 14 bases spanning the gap. Looked up from germline, CDR1 is DFQATT and CDR2 is SNEGSKA (reference sequence). The CDR3 totals 11 residues. The sample consisted of peripheral blood. The receptor was isolated from a man in his fifties or sixties with active or convalescent COVID-19. This chain connects TRBV20-1 to TRBJ1-2; the D gene is possibly TRBD1 (5 bases). DNA for the CDR3: TGCAGTGTTAGTGAGCCAGGGGGCTACACCTTC. Amino acids: CSVSEPGGYTF.